Listed here is a single T cell receptor beta chain. These data belong to a study of T cells in Graves' hyperthyroidism and ophthalmopathy. Trimming left V 5 bases short and J 8 bases short, with 11 bases between. The CDR3 spans 11 residues. Germline V gives CDR1 GTSNPN, CDR2 SVGIG (reference sequence). Template material for amplifying TCR beta CDR3 regions consisted of RNA transcripts. First-round RT-PCR of the TCR CDR3 relied on the HTBI primer set. One entry per CDR3 protein, called by TCRdb with MiXCR from the multiplex PCR reads. The table records about 700,000 distinct CDR3 sequences, around 13% of them present only once.

J is TRBJ2-3 and V is TRBV30; D remains ambiguous. The sequence derives from a woman aged 18-29 years with Graves' hyperthyroidism. The sequencing input was blood. CDR3 loop: CAWESPVTQYF. CDR3 sequence (DNA): TGTGCCTGGGAGTCTCCAGTTACGCAGTATTTT.